The present T cell receptor (beta chain) was sequenced within a study of identical twins. MiXCR was run by TCRdb on the 5' RACE reads, yielding one entry per CDR3 protein. The sample has approximately 550,000 distinct CDR3 sequences; more than 20% are singletons. Per germline, CDR1 SGHRS and CDR2 YFSETQ. The CDR3 loop spans 15 amino acids. V shed 4 bases, J shed 8 bases, and the junction held 9 bases outside the gene matches. Broader study findings: Out-of-frame sharing of TCR alpha in monozygotic twins was underestimated by models.

In its sample, this clonotype was seen a few times. The target antigen is unknown. This sample was also put to use in a study of yellow fever vaccine responses in identical twins.

The source of this sequence is a woman aged 18-35 years in good health. The genes are TRBV5-1 and TRBJ2-1; 10 bases are shared with TRBD2. The sequencing sample was made of CD4+ T cells sorted from blood. CDR3 nucleotide sequence: TGCGCCAGCAGCGAGCTAGCGGGAGAGGTATATGAGCAGTTCTTC. This translates into CASSELAGEVYEQFF.